Included here is one T cell receptor (beta chain) sequence, with context. Its antigen is still unknown. The sample belongs to a study of CD8+CD57+ T cells in acquired aplastic anemia. About the study: An average of about 3.2 ug of DNA was obtained from sorted CD4+ and CD8+ cells.

Points from the study as a whole: Patients shared 25 to 35 CD8+ CDR3 sequences with controls. No significant difference in CD8+ Simpson's diversity was found between patients and controls.

TCR beta VDJ and CDR3 were profiled, and genomic DNA was the template. MiXCR was run by TCRdb on the reads, yielding one entry per CDR3 protein. The table records 150,000 to 200,000 distinct CDR3 sequences, 64% of them present only once. The CDR3 has 13 amino acids. V was shortened by 5 bases and J by 7 bases, with 11 bases between the two germline ends. Germline V gene data show CDR1 as SGHTA and CDR2 as FQGTGA. This sequence was found in a human donor with severe aplastic anemia or a healthy control (not recorded which). V gene TRBV7-3 combines with J gene TRBJ2-2; D unresolved. Source material: sorted CD4+, CD8+, or CD8+CD57+ T cells (not recorded which) from PBMCs. The CDR3 bases are TGTGCCAGCAGCGCCGTCGCTAACGGGGAGCTGTTTTTT. Amino acids: CASSAVANGELFF.